The 17 T cell receptor beta chains listed next were all sequenced from one sample in a study of cytomegalovirus exposure and HLA in healthy donors. With 60 Vbeta and 13 Jbeta primers, the PCR was carried out. Assay used: immunoSEQ multiplex PCR; TCRdb lists only in-frame clones, some missing. The sample records fewer than 250,000 clones, roughly 79% being singletons. Sequences were obtained from PBMCs. Source of these receptors: a woman between 18 and 29 years old in good health and CMV-seronegative.

The chain links TRBV6-4 to TRBJ1-6; D is uncertain. The CDR3 totals 14 residues. Germline values: CDR1 MRHNA, CDR2 SNTAGT. Trimming took off 10 bases at V and 7 bases at J, with 17 bases between the two ends. CDR3 in DNA: TGTGCCACTAGAGGTGAAGGGAGAAATTCACCCCTCCACTTT. It is translated as CATRGEGRNSPLHF.

Regarding this clone: A junction end diverges from the germline sequence, so it may reflect a read error. This rearrangement joins TRBV7-7 to TRBJ2-3, with D hard to call. The CDR3 covers 13 residues. Germline-derived CDR1 and CDR2 are SSHAT and FNYEAQ (reference sequence). The CDR3 DNA is TGTGCTAGCAGCCCTCCGGGCACAGATACGCAGTATTTT. Protein product: CASSPPGTDTQYF.

This clone occurred once. The genes are TRBV7-9 and TRBJ2-3, with D possibly being TRBD2 (6 bases). Germline loops: CDR1 SEHNR, CDR2 FQNEAQ (reference sequence). V was cut by 2 bases and J by 9 bases, with 12 bases left in between. The CDR3 consists of 13 residues. The CDR3 sequence: CASSLFPGDTQYF. DNA of the CDR3: TGTGCCAGCAGCTTATTTCCGGGGGACACGCAGTATTTT. The whole variable domain, remainder taken from reference TRBV7-9 and TRBJ2-3, is DTGVSQNPRHKITKRGQNVTFRCDPISEHNRLYWYRQTLGQGPEFLTYFQNEAQLEKSRLLSDRFSAERPKGSFSTLEIQRTEQGDSAMYLCASSLFPGDTQYFGPGTRLTVL.

The chain joins TRBV11-2 to TRBJ1-2, with D perhaps TRBD1 (6 bases). CDR3 length equals 15 residues. The V gene's germline CDR1 is SGHAT and CDR2 FQNNGV. Trimming removed 3 bases at V and 5 bases at J, with 16 bases between. CDR3 sequence: CASSFRPGAGYGYTF. The CDR3, as DNA: TGTGCCAGCAGCTTTCGTCCAGGGGCCGGGTATGGCTACACCTTC. The variable domain in full, with the rest retrieved from reference TRBV11-2 and TRBJ1-2, is EAGVAQSPRYKIIEKRQSVAFWCNPISGHATLYWYQQILGQGPKLLIQFQNNGVVDDSQLPKDRFSAERLKGVDSTLKIQPAKLEDSAVYLCASSFRPGAGYGYTFGSGTRLTVV.

J is TRBJ2-1 and V is TRBV29-1; 7 bases match TRBD2. The V gene end was trimmed by 3 bases and the J gene end by 7 bases; junction bases not matched to a gene: 3. The CDR3 contains 12 residues. Looked up from germline, CDR1 is SQVTM and CDR2 is ANQGSEA. In DNA form, the CDR3 reads TGCAGCGTTGATGGGGAGGGGAATGAGCAGTTCTTC. This encodes CSVDGEGNEQFF.

Comments on this clone: Germline is not matched at one junction end, which may reflect a read error. This rearrangement joins TRBV5-1 to TRBJ1-1, with D perhaps matching TRBD1 (5 bases). The germline V gene has CDR1 SGHRS and CDR2 YFSETQ. This CDR3 is 13 amino acids long. CDR3 bases: TGCGCCAGCACCTTGGGGCGGGGCACTGAAGCTTTCTTT. Translating it yields CASTLGRGTEAFF.

The chain combines TRBV2 with TRBJ1-6, with 7 positions matching TRBD1. V was clipped by 6 bases and J by 2 bases; unmatched bases: 7. CDR1 and CDR2 (germline): SNHLY, FYNNEI. The CDR3 sequence is 16 residues long. The CDR3 here is CASRPRGQPYNSPLHF. In nucleotides, the CDR3 is TGTGCCAGCAGGCCCCGGGGACAGCCCTATAATTCACCCCTCCACTTT.

This clone was found a few times. This chain connects TRBV6-6 to TRBJ1-4, with no clear D. CDR3 length equals 14 residues. The ends were cut back, 2 bases at V and 5 bases at J, with 9 bases in the middle. The germline CDR1 and CDR2 sequences are MNHNY and SVGAGI (reference sequence). The CDR3 DNA sequence: TGTGCCAGCAGTTACCGGGGAAACAATGAAAAACTGTTTTTT. This translates into CASSYRGNNEKLFF.

This sequence joins TRBV9 and TRBJ1-1; 7 nucleotides agree with TRBD1. V trimming: 4 bases; J trimming: 4 bases; junction bases outside the gene matches: 7. The CDR3 consists of 14 residues. Germline CDR1 is SGDLS and CDR2 is YYNGEE. The CDR3 is CASSSTGTATEAFF. In DNA, the CDR3 is TGTGCCAGCAGCTCCACAGGGACAGCCACTGAAGCTTTCTTT.

The CDR3 reads CASTPSRMNTEAFF. CDR3 DNA: TGTGCCAGCACCCCGAGTCGAATGAACACTGAAGCTTTCTTT. The rearrangement joins TRBV7-9 to TRBJ1-1; no clear D. The CDR3 is 14 residues long. Germline assignment: CDR1 SEHNR and CDR2 FQNEAQ (reference sequence). The V gene lost 7 bases and the J gene lost 0 bases, with 12 bases spanning the gap.

This chain joins TRBV5-6 and TRBJ2-7; the D is unclear. Germline V lookup: CDR1 SGHDT, CDR2 YYEEEE. Trimming cost V 1 base and J 2 bases, with 4 bases left between them. The CDR3 runs 12 residues. The CDR3 loop is CASSLSAYEQYF. The CDR3 region has the DNA TGTGCCAGCAGCTTGAGCGCCTACGAGCAGTACTTC.

This clone has a single count. The chain couples TRBV5-6 to TRBJ2-7; 7 positions agree with TRBD1. Germline CDR1 SGHDT, CDR2 YYEEEE. The CDR3 runs to 13 residues. Germline trimming cut 2 bases from V and 2 bases from J; bases unmatched to any gene: 1. CDR3 protein: CASSFTGAYEQYF. The CDR3 DNA reads TGTGCCAGCAGCTTTACAGGGGCCTACGAGCAGTACTTC.

The V gene is TRBV6-4, the J gene TRBJ1-2, with D possibly TRBD1 on 5 matching bases. The length of the CDR3 is 13 residues. CDR1 is MRHNA and CDR2 is SNTAGT in the germline V gene. V lost 6 bases and J 4 bases, leaving 12 bases between the germline ends. The DNA for the CDR3 is TGTGCCAGCAGCACCGGACAACCCTATGGCTACACCTTC. Protein product: CASSTGQPYGYTF.

V usage is TRBV2 and J usage is TRBJ1-4; D ambiguous. Trimming shortened V by 4 bases and J by 0 bases, and 12 bases separated the two germline ends. Germline lookup yields CDR1 SNHLY and CDR2 FYNNEI. The CDR3 has 16 amino acids. CDR3 loop: CASSVYSPATNEKLFF. The DNA of the CDR3 is TGTGCCAGCAGTGTTTATAGTCCCGCAACTAATGAAAAACTGTTTTTT.

The genes are TRBV5-1 and TRBJ2-5; TRBD2 aligns across 8 bases. The CDR3 totals 15 residues. V was clipped by 8 bases and J by 1 base; unmatched bases: 10. CDR1 and CDR2 from the germline V gene are SGHRS and YFSETQ. In nucleotides, the CDR3 is TGCGCCAGTACCCGATCAGCGGGAGTCCAAGAGACCCAGTACTTC. Its translation is CASTRSAGVQETQYF.

The rearrangement joins TRBV4-3 to TRBJ2-7; TRBD2 is a possible D gene (6 bases). V was trimmed by 4 bases and J by 2 bases, leaving 15 bases between them. The germline V gene encodes CDR1 LGHNA and CDR2 YSLEER. There are 15 residues in the CDR3. The CDR3 protein is CASSPKEGPPYEQYF. The CDR3 region has the DNA TGCGCCAGCAGCCCTAAGGAGGGGCCCCCCTACGAGCAGTACTTC.

The chain is built from TRBV28 and TRBJ1-2; D remains unclear. The CDR3 has 15 residues. CDR1 is MDHEN, CDR2 SYDVKM, per germline. Trimming shortened V by 2 bases and J by 2 bases, and 12 bases separated the two germline ends. Here the CDR3 DNA reads TGTGCCAGCAGTTTAAGCGGAGGCGTGAACTATGGCTACACCTTC. As protein: CASSLSGGVNYGYTF.